Included here is one T cell receptor (beta chain) sequence, with context. This CDR3 is 18 amino acids long. Germline loops: CDR1 GTSNPN, CDR2 SVGIG (reference sequence). The junction had 14 bases not matched to a gene; V was cut back by 0 bases and J by 7 bases. These data belong to a study of long-term antiretroviral therapy in people with HIV. Version v3.0 of the immunoSEQ assay ran at survey level. Sequenced by immunoSEQ multiplex PCR; TCRdb stores in-frame clones only, minus some. The table includes some 29,000 clones, approximately 93% detected once. Specimens held roughly 0.9-10 million cryopreserved PBMC prior to DNA extraction.

The chain combines TRBV30 with TRBJ2-1; TRBD2 matches at 11 bases. Sequenced material: unsorted PBMCs, taken 6.2 years after starting antiretroviral therapy. This receptor was obtained from a middle-aged man with HIV. CDR3 in DNA: TGTGCCTGGAGTGTAGCCCCGAAACTAGCGGGAGTTGGGAATGAGCAGTTCTTC. The encoded protein is CAWSVAPKLAGVGNEQFF.